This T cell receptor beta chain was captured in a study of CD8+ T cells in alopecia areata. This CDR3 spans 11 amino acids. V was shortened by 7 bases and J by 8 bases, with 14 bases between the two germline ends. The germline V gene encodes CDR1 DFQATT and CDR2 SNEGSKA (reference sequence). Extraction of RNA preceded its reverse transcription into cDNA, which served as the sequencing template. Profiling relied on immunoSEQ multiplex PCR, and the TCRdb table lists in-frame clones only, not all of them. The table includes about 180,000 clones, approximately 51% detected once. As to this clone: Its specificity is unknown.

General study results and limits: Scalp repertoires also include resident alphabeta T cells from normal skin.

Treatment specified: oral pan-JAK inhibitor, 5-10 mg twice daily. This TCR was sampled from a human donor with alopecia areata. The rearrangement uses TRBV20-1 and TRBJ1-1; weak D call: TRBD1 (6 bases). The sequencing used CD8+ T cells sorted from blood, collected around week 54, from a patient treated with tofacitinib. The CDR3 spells CSVRPQGEAFF. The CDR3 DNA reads TGCAGTGTAAGGCCGCAGGGGGAAGCTTTCTTT.